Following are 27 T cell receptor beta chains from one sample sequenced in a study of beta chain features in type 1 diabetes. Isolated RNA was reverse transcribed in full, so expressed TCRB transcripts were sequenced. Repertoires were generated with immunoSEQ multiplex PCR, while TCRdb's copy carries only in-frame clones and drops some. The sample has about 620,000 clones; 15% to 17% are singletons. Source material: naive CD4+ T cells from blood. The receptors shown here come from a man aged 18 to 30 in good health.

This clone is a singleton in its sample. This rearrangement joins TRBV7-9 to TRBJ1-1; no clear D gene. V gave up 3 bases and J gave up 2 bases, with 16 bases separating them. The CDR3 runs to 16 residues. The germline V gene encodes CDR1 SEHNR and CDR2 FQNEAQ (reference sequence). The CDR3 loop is CASSFDRREGNTEAFF. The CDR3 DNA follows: TGTGCCAGCAGCTTTGACCGGAGGGAAGGAAACACTGAAGCTTTCTTT.

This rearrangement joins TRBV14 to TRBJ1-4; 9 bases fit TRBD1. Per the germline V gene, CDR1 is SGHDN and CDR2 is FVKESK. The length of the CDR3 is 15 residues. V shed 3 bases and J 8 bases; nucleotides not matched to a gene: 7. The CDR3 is CASSHYRGRSEKLFF. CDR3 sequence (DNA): TGTGCCAGCAGCCATTACAGGGGGCGTTCGGAAAAACTGTTTTTT.

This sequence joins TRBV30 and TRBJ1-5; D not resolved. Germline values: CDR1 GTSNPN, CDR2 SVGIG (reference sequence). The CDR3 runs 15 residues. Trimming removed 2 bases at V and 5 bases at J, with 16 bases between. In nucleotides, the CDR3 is TGTGCCTGGAGTCAACCGGGAACCTATGATCAGCCCCAGCATTTT. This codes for CAWSQPGTYDQPQHF.

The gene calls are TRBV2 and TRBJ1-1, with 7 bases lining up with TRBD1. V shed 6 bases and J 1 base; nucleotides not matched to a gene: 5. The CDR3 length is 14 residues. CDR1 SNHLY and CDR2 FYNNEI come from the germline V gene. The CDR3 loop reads CASRVGQTNTEAFF. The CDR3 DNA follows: TGTGCCAGCAGGGTGGGACAGACGAACACTGAAGCTTTCTTT.

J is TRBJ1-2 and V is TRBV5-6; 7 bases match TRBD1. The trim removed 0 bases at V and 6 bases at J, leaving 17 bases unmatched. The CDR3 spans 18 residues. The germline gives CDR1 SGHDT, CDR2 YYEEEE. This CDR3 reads CASSLGRTTGARGHGYTF. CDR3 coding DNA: TGTGCCAGCAGCTTGGGGAGAACTACAGGGGCCAGGGGACATGGCTACACCTTC.

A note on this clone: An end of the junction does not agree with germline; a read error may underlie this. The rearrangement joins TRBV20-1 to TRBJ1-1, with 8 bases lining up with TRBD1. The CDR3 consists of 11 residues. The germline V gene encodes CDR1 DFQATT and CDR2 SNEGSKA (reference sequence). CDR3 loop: CSARSGTGSRF. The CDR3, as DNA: TGCAGTGCTCGTTCCGGGACAGGCAGCCGATTT.

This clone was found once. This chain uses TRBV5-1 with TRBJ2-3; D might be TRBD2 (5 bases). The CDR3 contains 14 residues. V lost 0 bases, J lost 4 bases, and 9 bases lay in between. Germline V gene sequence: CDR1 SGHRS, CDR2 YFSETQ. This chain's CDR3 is CASSLEAGADTQYF. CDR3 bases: TGCGCCAGCAGCTTGGAGGCCGGGGCAGATACGCAGTATTTT. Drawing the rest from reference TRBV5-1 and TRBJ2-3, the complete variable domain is KAGVTQTPRYLIKTRGQQVTLSCSPISGHRSVSWYQQTPGQGLQFLFEYFSETQRNKGNFPGRFSGRQFSNSRSEMNVSTLELGDSALYLCASSLEAGADTQYFGPGTRLTVL.

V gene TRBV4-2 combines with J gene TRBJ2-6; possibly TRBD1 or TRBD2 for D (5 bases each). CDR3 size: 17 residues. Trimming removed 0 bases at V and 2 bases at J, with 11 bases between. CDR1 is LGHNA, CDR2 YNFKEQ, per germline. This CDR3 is CASSQETLGAGANVLTF. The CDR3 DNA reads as TGTGCCAGCAGCCAAGAAACCCTGGGGGCTGGGGCCAACGTCCTGACTTTC.

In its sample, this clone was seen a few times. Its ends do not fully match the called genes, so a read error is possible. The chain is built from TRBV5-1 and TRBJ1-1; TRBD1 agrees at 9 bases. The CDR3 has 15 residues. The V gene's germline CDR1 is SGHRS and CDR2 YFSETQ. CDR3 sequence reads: CASSLVTGGEMGFVF. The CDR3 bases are TGCGCCAGCAGCCTCGTCACAGGGGGCGAGATGGGGTTTGTTTTT. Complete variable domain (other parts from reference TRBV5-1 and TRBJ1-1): KAGVTQTPRYLIKTRGQQVTLSCSPISGHRSVSWYQQTPGQGLQFLFEYFSETQRNKGNFPGRFSGRQFSNSRSEMNVSTLELGDSALYLCASSLVTGGEMGFVFGQGTRLTVV.

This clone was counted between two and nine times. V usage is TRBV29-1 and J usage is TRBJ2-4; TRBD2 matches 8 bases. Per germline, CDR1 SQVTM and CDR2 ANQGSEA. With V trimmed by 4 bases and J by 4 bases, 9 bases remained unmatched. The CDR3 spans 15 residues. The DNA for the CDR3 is TGCAGCGTTGGGAGGTTGGCTAGCGGGAAAAACATTCAGTACTTC. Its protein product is CSVGRLASGKNIQYF.

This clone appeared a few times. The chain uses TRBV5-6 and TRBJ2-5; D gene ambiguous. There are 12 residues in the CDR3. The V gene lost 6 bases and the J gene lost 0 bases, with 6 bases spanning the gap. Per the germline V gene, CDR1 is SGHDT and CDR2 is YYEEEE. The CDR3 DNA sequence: TGTGCCAGCAACCGATACCAAGAGACCCAGTACTTC. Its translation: CASNRYQETQYF.

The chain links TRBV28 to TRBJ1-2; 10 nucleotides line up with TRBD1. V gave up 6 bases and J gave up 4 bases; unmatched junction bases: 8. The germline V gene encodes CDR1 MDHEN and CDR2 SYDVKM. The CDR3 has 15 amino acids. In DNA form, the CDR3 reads TGTGCCAGCAGGGGACAGGGGCCCGGCCCCTATGGCTACACCTTC. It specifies CASRGQGPGPYGYTF.

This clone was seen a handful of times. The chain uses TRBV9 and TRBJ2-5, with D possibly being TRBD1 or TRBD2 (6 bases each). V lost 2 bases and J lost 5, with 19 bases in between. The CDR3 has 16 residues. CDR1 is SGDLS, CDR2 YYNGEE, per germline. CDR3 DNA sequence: TGTGCCAGCAGCGTCCTCGGAGGAGGGGGTAGGGAGACCCAGTACTTC. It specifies CASSVLGGGGRETQYF.

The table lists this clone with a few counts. The CDR3 DNA sequence: TGTGCCAGCAGCCGCAGAGGGGCGGTATCGGACGAGCAGTACTTC. This gives the protein CASSRRGAVSDEQYF. The V and J genes are TRBV7-2 and TRBJ2-7, with D perhaps assigned TRBD1 or TRBD2 (5 bases each). The germline V and J ends were trimmed by 5 bases and 5 bases, with 19 bases remaining between them. The length of the CDR3 is 15 residues. Germline lookup yields CDR1 SGHTA and CDR2 FQGNSA.

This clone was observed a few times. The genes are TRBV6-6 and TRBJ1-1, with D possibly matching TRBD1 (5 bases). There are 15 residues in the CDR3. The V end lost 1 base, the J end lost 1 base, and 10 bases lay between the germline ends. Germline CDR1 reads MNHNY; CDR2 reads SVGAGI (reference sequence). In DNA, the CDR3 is TGTGCCAGCAGTTACTGGGGCCCGGGGAACACTGAAGCTTTCTTT. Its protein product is CASSYWGPGNTEAFF.

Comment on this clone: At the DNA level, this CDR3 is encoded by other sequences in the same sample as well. The CDR3 DNA follows: TGTGCCAGCAGTGCCTACAATGAGCAGTTCTTC. This translates into CASSAYNEQFF. The chain couples TRBV2 to TRBJ2-1; no reliable D call. CDR1 SNHLY and CDR2 FYNNEI come from the germline V gene. The CDR3 has 11 amino acids. The germline V and J ends were trimmed by 4 bases and 2 bases, with 0 bases remaining between them.

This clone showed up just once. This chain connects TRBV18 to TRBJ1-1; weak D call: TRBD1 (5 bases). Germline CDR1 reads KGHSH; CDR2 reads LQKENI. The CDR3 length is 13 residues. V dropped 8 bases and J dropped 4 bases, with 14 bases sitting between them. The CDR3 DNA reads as TGTGCCAGCGCGGGGCTCCTGATCACTGAAGCTTTCTTT. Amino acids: CASAGLLITEAFF.

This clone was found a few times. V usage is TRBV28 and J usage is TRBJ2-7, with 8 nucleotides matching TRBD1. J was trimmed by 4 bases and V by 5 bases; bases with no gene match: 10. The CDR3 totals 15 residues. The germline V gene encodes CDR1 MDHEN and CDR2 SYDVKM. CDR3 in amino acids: CASSHGTGVLYEQYF. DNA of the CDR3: TGTGCCAGCAGTCATGGGACAGGCGTTTTGTACGAGCAGTACTTC.

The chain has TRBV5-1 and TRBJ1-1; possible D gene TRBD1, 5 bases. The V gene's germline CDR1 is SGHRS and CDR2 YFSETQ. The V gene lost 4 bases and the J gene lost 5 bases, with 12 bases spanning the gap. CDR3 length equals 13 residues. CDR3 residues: CASSRAGNTEAFF. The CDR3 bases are TGCGCCAGCAGCCGAGCAGGGAATACTGAAGCTTTCTTT.

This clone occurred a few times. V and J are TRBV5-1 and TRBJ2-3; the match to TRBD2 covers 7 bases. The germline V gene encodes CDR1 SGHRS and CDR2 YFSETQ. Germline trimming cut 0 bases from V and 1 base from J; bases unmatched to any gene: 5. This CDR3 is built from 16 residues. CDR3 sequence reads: CASSLASGVGTDTQYF. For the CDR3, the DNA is TGCGCCAGCAGCTTGGCCAGCGGGGTGGGCACAGATACGCAGTATTTT.

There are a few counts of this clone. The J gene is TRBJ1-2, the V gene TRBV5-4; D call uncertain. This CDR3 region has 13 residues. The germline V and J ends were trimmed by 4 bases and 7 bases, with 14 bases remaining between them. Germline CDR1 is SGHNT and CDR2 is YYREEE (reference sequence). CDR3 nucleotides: TGTGCCAGCAGCCCCCGGAGGGAATCTGGCTACACCTTC. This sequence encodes CASSPRRESGYTF.

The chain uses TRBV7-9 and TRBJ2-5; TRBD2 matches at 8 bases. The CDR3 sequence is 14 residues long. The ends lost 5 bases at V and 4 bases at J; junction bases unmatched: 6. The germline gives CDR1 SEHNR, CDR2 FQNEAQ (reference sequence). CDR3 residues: CASSRLASRETQYF. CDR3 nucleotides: TGTGCCAGCAGCCGACTAGCGAGTCGAGAGACCCAGTACTTC. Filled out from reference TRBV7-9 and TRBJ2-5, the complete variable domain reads DTGVSQNPRHKITKRGQNVTFRCDPISEHNRLYWYRQTLGQGPEFLTYFQNEAQLEKSRLLSDRFSAERPKGSFSTLEIQRTEQGDSAMYLCASSRLASRETQYFGPGTRLLVL.

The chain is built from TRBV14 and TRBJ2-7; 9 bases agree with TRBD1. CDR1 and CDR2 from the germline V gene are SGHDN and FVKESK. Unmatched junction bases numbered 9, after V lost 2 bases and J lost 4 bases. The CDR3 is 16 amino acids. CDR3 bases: TGTGCCAGCAGCCAATTTTCCCGGACAGGGGATTACGAGCAGTACTTC. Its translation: CASSQFSRTGDYEQYF.

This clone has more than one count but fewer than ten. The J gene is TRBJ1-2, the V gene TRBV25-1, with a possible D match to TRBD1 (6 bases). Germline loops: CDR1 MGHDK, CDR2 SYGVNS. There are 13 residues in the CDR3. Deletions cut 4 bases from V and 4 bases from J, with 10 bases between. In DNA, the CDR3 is TGTGCCAGCAGTGGCGGACAGTTCTATGGCTACACCTTC. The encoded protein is CASSGGQFYGYTF.

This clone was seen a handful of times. CDR3 residues: CSVAPTEYYSNEQFF. CDR3 sequence (DNA): TGCAGCGTTGCCCCGACAGAATACTACTCTAATGAGCAGTTCTTC. V gene TRBV29-1 combines with J gene TRBJ2-1; tentative D call: TRBD1 (5 bases). The CDR3 is 15 amino acids. Deletions cut 4 bases from V and 7 bases from J, with 20 bases between. Looked up from germline, CDR1 is SQVTM and CDR2 is ANQGSEA.

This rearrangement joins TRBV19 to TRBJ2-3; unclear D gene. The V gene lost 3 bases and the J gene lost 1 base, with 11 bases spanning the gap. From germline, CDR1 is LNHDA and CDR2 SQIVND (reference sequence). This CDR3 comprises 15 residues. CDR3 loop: CASSIGSWGTDTQYF. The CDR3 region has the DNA TGTGCCAGTAGTATCGGGTCTTGGGGCACAGATACGCAGTATTTT.

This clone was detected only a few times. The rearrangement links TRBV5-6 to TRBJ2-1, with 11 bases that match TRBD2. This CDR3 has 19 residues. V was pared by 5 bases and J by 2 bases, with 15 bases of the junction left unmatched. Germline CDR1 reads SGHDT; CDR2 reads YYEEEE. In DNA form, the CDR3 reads TGTGCCAGCAGTTGGTGGACTAGCGGGCCATACCCGACCTACAATGAGCAGTTCTTC. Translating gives CASSWWTSGPYPTYNEQFF.